What follows are 10 T cell receptor beta chains derived from one specimen sequenced in a study of human thymus T cells. Here immunoSEQ multiplex PCR was the method, and the copy in TCRdb shows in-frame clones only, minus some. The profile shows 120,000 or so clones, around 94% of them singletons. Thymic material originated from resections removed in the course of corrective heart surgery. The sequencing input was thymus tissue. Source of these receptors: a boy younger than two with a congenital heart defect but otherwise immunologically healthy.

The chain is built from TRBV28 and TRBJ2-5; no clear D. The CDR3 runs 13 residues. Between the trimmed V and J ends, which lost 5 bases and 5 bases, there was a span of 12 bases. Germline V gives CDR1 MDHEN, CDR2 SYDVKM. The CDR3 nucleotides are TGTGCCAGCAGTCCTAGACCTCCTGAGACCCAGTACTTC. Protein sequence: CASSPRPPETQYF.

As for this clone: Other DNA sequences in this specimen translate into the identical CDR3. This rearrangement joins TRBV29-1 to TRBJ1-2, with D unclear. The CDR3 length is 11 residues. V was trimmed by 4 bases and J by 8 bases, leaving 11 bases between them. CDR1 and CDR2 from the germline V gene are SQVTM and ANQGSEA. CDR3 region: CSVVRGTGYTF. The CDR3 bases are TGCAGCGTTGTGAGAGGAACCGGCTACACCTTC. Together with reference TRBV29-1 and TRBJ1-2, the CDR3 gives the full variable domain: SAVISQKPSRDICQRGTSLTIQCQVDSQVTMMFWYRQQPGQSLTLIATANQGSEATYESGFVIDKFPISRPNLTFSTLTVSNMSPEDSSIYLCSVVRGTGYTFGSGTRLTVV.

The gene calls are TRBV7-2 and TRBJ2-7; no reliable D call. The germline V and J ends were trimmed by 6 bases and 3 bases, with 9 bases remaining between them. The CDR3 has 12 residues. Germline values: CDR1 SGHTA, CDR2 FQGNSA. CDR3 loop: CASSSDVYEQYF. The CDR3 coding sequence is TGTGCCAGCAGTTCAGACGTCTACGAGCAGTACTTC.

The chain couples TRBV28 to TRBJ2-7; 7 bases align to TRBD2. V lost 7 bases to trimming and J lost 0 bases; unmatched junction nucleotides: 12. The CDR3 covers 16 residues. Germline CDR1 MDHEN, CDR2 SYDVKM. CDR3 residues: CASTSLGRGNSYEQYF. Written as DNA, the CDR3 is TGTGCCAGCACCTCGTTGGGGCGGGGGAACTCCTACGAGCAGTACTTC.

This sequence joins TRBV11-2 and TRBJ2-7; D not certain. CDR1 and CDR2 (germline): SGHAT, FQNNGV. The CDR3 is 13 amino acids. V was cut by 2 bases and J by 4 bases, with 9 bases left in between. The CDR3 sequence is CASSLNPPYEQYF. The DNA for the CDR3 is TGTGCCAGCAGCTTAAACCCACCTTACGAGCAGTACTTC.

J is TRBJ1-1 and V is TRBV1; TRBD1 is the table's D call and was not checked against the DNA. TRBV1 corresponds to a pseudogene. This CDR3 has 18 amino acids. CDR3 sequence: CTSSQDRQGQGGRTEAFF. CDR3 nucleotides: TGCACCAGCAGCCAAGATCGACAGGGGCAGGGCGGTAGGACTGAAGCTTTCTTT.

The gene calls are TRBV28 and TRBJ2-2; unclear D gene. Trimming stripped 2 bases from V and 6 bases from J, with 10 bases between. Germline assignment: CDR1 MDHEN and CDR2 SYDVKM. This CDR3 comprises 14 residues. CDR3 coding DNA: TGTGCCAGCAGTTTACAACCCCGGGCCGGGGAGCTGTTTTTT. It yields the protein CASSLQPRAGELFF.

The chain uses TRBV5-1 and TRBJ1-1, with a tentative D call TRBD1 (5 bases). Germline CDR1 is SGHRS and CDR2 is YFSETQ. The ends were cut back, 0 bases at V and 6 bases at J, with 12 bases in the middle. The CDR3 is made up of 14 amino acids. The CDR3 loop is CASSLVRGDAEAFF. The CDR3 DNA sequence: TGCGCCAGCAGCTTGGTTAGAGGGGACGCTGAAGCTTTCTTT.

V usage is TRBV4-1 and J usage is TRBJ2-7; 7 bases align to TRBD2. Germline trimming cut 0 bases from V and 1 base from J; bases unmatched to any gene: 12. Germline CDR1 MGHRA, CDR2 YSYEKL. The CDR3 length is 18 residues. CDR3 region: CASSQETSAQNTSYEQYF. CDR3 sequence (DNA): TGCGCCAGCAGCCAAGAAACTAGCGCTCAGAATACGTCCTACGAGCAGTACTTC.

V gene TRBV7-9 combines with J gene TRBJ1-2, with 10 bases lining up with TRBD1. The germline CDR1 and CDR2 sequences are SEHNR and FQNEAQ (reference sequence). This CDR3 is 15 amino acids long. Trimming removed 4 bases from V and 3 bases from J; junction bases left unmatched: 5. The DNA for the CDR3 is TGTGCCAGCAGCTCAAGACAGGGGGCAGACTATGGCTACACCTTC. Encoded protein: CASSSRQGADYGYTF.